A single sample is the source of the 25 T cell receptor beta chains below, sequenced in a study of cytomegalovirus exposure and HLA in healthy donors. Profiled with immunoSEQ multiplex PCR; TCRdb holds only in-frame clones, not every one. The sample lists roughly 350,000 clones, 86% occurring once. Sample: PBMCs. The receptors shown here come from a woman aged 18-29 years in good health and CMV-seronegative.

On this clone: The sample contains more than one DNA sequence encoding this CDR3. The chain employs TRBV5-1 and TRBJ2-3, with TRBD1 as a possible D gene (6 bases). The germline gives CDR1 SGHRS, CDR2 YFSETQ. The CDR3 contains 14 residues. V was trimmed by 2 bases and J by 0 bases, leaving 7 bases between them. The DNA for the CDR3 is TGCGCCAGCAGCTTACAGGGTAGCACAGATACGCAGTATTTT. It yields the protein CASSLQGSTDTQYF.

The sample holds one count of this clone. CDR3 sequence reads: CASSYRGNQPQHF. The CDR3 DNA sequence: TGTGCCAGCAGTTACAGAGGGAATCAGCCCCAGCATTTT. This chain links TRBV6-5 with TRBJ1-5; no clear D. V gave up 2 bases and J gave up 4 bases, with 6 bases separating them. Germline loops: CDR1 MNHEY, CDR2 SVGAGI. The CDR3 length is 13 residues.

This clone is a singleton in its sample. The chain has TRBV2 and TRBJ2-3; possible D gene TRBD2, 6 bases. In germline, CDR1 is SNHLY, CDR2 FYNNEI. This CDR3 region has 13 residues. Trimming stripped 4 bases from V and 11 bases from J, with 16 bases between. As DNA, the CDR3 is TGTGCCAGCAGTGTTAGACCGGGAGTGGTGCAGTATTTT. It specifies CASSVRPGVVQYF.

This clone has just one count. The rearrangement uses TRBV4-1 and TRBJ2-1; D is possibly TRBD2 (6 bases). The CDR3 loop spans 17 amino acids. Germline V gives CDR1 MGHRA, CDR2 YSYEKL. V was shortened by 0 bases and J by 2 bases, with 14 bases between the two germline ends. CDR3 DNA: TGCGCCAGCAGCCAAGATGCGGGGCGGTTCACCTACAATGAGCAGTTCTTC. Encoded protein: CASSQDAGRFTYNEQFF.

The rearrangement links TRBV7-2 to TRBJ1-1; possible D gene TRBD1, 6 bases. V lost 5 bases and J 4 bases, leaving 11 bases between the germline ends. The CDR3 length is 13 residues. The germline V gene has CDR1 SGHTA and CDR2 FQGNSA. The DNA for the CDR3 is TGTGCCAGCAGCCCGGGACAAGCCACTGAAGCTTTCTTT. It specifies CASSPGQATEAFF.

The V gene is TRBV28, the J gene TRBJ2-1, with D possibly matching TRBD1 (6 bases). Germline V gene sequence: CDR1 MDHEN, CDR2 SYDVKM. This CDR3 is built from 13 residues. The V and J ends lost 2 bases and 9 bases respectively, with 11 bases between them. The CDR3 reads CASSLGQGSEQFF. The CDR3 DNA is TGTGCCAGCAGTTTAGGCCAGGGGAGTGAGCAGTTCTTC.

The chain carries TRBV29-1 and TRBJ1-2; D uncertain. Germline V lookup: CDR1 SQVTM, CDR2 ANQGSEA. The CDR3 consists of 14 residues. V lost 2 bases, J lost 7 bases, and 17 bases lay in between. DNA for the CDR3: TGCAGCGTTGAAAAGGTGGCACAGCCGGTTGGCTACACCTTC. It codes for CSVEKVAQPVGYTF. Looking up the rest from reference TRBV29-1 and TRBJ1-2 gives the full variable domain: SAVISQKPSRDICQRGTSLTIQCQVDSQVTMMFWYRQQPGQSLTLIATANQGSEATYESGFVIDKFPISRPNLTFSTLTVSNMSPEDSSIYLCSVEKVAQPVGYTFGSGTRLTVV.

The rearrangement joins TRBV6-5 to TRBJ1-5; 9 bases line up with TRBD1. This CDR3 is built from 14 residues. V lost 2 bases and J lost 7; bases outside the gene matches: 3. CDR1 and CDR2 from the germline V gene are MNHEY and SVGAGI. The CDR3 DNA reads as TGTGCCAGCAGTTACGGGACAGGGTCCCAGCCCCAGCATTTT. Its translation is CASSYGTGSQPQHF.

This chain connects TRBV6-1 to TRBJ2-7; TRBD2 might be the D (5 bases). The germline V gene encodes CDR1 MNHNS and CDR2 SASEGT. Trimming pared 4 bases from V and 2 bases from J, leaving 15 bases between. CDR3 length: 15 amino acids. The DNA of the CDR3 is TGTGCCAGCAGTGGACGGAGGACGGGAACCTACGAGCAGTACTTC. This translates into CASSGRRTGTYEQYF.

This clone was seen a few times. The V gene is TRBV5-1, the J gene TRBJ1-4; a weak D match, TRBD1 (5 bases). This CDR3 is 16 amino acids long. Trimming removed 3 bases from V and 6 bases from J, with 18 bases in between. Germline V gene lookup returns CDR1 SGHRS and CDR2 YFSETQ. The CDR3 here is CASSSKGTPRDEKLFF. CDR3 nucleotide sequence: TGCGCCAGCAGCTCCAAAGGGACTCCCAGAGATGAAAAACTGTTTTTT. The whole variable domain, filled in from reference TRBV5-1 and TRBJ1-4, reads KAGVTQTPRYLIKTRGQQVTLSCSPISGHRSVSWYQQTPGQGLQFLFEYFSETQRNKGNFPGRFSGRQFSNSRSEMNVSTLELGDSALYLCASSSKGTPRDEKLFFGSGTQLSVL.

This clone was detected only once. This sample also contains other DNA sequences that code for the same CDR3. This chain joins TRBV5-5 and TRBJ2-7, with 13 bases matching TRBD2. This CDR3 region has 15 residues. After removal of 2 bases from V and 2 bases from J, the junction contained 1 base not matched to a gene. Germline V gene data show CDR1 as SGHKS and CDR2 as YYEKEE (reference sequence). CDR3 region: CASSFTSGRAYEQYF. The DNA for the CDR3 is TGTGCCAGCAGCTTTACTAGCGGGAGGGCCTACGAGCAGTACTTC.

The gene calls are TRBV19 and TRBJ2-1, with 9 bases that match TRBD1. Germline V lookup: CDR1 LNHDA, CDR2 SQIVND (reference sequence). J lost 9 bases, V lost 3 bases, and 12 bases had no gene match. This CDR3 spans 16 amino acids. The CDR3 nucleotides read TGTGCCAGTAGTATCGTCGGGACAGGGAACGGTGTTGAGCAGTTCTTC. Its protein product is CASSIVGTGNGVEQFF.

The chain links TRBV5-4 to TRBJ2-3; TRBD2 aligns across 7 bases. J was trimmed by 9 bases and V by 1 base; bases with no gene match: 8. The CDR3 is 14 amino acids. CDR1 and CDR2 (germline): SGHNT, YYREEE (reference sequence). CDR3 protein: CASSLLAGEGTQYF. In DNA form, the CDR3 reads TGTGCCAGCAGCTTGTTGGCGGGAGAAGGGACGCAGTATTTT.

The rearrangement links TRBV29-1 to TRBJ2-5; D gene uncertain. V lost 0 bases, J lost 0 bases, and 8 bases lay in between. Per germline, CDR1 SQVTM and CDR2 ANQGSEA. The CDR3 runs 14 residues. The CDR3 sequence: CSVEESSYQETQYF. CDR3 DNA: TGCAGCGTTGAAGAATCGTCGTACCAAGAGACCCAGTACTTC.

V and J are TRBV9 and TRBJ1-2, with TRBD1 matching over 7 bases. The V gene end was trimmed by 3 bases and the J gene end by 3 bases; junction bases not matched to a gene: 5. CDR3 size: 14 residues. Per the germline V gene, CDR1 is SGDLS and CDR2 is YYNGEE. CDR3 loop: CASSAGGTDYGYTF. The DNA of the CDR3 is TGTGCCAGCAGCGCGGGGGGGACAGACTATGGCTACACCTTC.

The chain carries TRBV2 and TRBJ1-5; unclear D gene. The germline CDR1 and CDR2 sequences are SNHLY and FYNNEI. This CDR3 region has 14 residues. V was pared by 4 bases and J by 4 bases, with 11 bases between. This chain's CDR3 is CASSAGNDNQPQHF. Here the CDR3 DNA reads TGTGCCAGCAGTGCCGGGAACGATAATCAGCCCCAGCATTTT. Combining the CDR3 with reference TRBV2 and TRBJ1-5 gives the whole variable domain EPEVTQTPSHQVTQMGQEVILRCVPISNHLYFYWYRQILGQKVEFLVSFYNNEISEKSEIFDDQFSVERPDGSNFTLKIRSTKLEDSAMYFCASSAGNDNQPQHFGDGTRLSIL.

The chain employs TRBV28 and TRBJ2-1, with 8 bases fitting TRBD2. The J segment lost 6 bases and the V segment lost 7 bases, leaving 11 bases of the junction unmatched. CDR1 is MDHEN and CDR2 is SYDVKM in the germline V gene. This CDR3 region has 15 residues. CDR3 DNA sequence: TGTGCCAGCATCAGGGGTAGCGGGATTGGCAATGAGCAGTTCTTC. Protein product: CASIRGSGIGNEQFF.

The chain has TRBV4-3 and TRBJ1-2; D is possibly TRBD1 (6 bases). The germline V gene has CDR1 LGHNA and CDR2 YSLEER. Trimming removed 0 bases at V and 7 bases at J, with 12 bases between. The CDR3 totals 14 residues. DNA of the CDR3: TGCGCCAGCAGCCAAGATGGGGGGGCAGTTGGCTACACCTTC. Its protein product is CASSQDGGAVGYTF.

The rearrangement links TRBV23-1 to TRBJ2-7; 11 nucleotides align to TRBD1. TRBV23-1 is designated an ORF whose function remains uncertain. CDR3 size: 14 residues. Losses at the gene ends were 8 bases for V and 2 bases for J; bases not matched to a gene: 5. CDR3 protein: CASSPGQGAYEQYF. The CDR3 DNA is TGCGCCAGCTCACCGGGACAGGGGGCCTACGAGCAGTACTTC.

CDR3 region: CAWRGESGNTEAFF. The CDR3 nucleotides read TGTGCCTGGAGAGGGGAATCGGGGAACACTGAAGCTTTCTTT. The V call is TRBV30, the J call TRBJ1-1; D possibly corresponds to TRBD1 (5 bases). With 3 bases removed from V and 1 base from J, the gap between germline ends came to 12 bases. The CDR3 loop spans 14 amino acids. In germline, CDR1 is GTSNPN, CDR2 SVGIG (reference sequence).

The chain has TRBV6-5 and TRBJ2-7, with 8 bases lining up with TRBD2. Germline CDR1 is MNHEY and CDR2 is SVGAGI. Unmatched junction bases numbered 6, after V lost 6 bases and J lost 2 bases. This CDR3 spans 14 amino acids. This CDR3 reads CASRGPGLAYEQYF. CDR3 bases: TGTGCCAGCAGGGGACCGGGACTAGCCTACGAGCAGTACTTC.

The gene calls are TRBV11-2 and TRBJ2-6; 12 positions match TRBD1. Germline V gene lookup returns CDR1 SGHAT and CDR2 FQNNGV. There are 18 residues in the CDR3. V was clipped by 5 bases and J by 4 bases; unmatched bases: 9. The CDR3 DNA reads TGTGCCAGCAGCCCCCCCGGGACAGGGGGCGGAGGGGCCAACGTCCTGACTTTC. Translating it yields CASSPPGTGGGGANVLTF.

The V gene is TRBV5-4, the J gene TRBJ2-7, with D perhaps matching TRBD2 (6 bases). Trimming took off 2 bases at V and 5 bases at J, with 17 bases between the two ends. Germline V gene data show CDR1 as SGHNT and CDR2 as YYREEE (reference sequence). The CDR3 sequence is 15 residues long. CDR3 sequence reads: CASSFRTGEPHEQYF. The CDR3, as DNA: TGTGCCAGCAGCTTTAGGACGGGAGAGCCCCACGAGCAGTACTTC.

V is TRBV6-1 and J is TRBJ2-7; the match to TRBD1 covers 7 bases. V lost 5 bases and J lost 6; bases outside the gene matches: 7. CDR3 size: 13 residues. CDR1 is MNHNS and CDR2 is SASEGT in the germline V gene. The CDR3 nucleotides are TGTGCCAGCAGTATCACGACAGGGAGCGAGCAGTACTTC. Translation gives CASSITTGSEQYF.

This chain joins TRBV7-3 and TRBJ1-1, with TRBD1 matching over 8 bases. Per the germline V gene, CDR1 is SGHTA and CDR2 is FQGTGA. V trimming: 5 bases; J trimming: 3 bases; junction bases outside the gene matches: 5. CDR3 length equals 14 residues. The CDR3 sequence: CASSLGTGYTEAFF. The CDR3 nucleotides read TGTGCCAGCAGCCTGGGGACAGGTTACACTGAAGCTTTCTTT. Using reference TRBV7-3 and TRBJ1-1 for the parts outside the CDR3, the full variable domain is GAGVSQTPSNKVTEKGKYVELRCDPISGHTALYWYRQSLGQGPEFLIYFQGTGAADDSGLPNDRFFAVRPEGSVSTLKIQRTERGDSAVYLCASSLGTGYTEAFFGQGTRLTVV.